In this sample, the clone carrying this TCR beta chain turned up many times. Its target is not known. These data come from a study of T cells in Graves' hyperthyroidism and ophthalmopathy. The wider study: Peripheral blood was collected at initial diagnosis, before any treatment.

Amplification yielded TCR beta CDR3 regions, with RNA transcripts as the source. The primer set for the first-round RT-PCR of the TCR CDR3 was HTBI. TCRdb recomputed calls from the multiplex PCR reads with MiXCR, one row per CDR3 protein. The data show around 400,000 distinct CDR3 sequences, roughly 15% seen once. The CDR3 spans 15 residues. The germline gives CDR1 SGHRS, CDR2 YFSETQ. Losses at the gene ends were 6 bases for V and 4 bases for J; bases not matched to a gene: 7. Study-level points and caveats: Ophthalmopathy prediction by the model preceded onset by a median approximately six months.

Uncontrolled infection, other autoimmune disease, pregnancy and lactation each barred patients from inclusion. This chain joins TRBV5-1 and TRBJ2-3; 11 positions match TRBD2. The sequencing sample was made of blood. This TCR was recovered from a woman aged 60 to 75 with Graves' ophthalmopathy. CDR3 protein: CASTTSGMGSDTQYF. The CDR3 DNA reads as TGCGCCAGCACGACTAGCGGGATGGGGTCAGATACGCAGTATTTT.